The clone carrying this T cell receptor beta chain has a handful of counts. Its target is unknown. This entry belongs to a study of blood T cells in healthy people across ages. Notes on the study in general: The study lacked donor CMV status, which possibly confounded expanded clonotype changes. Long-lived donors exceeded aged donors in naive CD4+ cells and diversity.

The second PCR ran about 7 to 12 cycles with a sample-barcoded 5' primer and J-beta primers. TCRdb re-called the 5' RACE reads with MiXCR, one entry per CDR3 protein. This repertoire shows approximately 1,100,000 distinct CDR3 sequences, 40% to 50% found once; its top ten account for approximately 17%. Isolation yielded PBMCs, at least 6 million per sample, in every case. This TCR was sampled from a woman between 55 and 75 years old in good health. The sequenced sample was blood.

CDR3 nucleotides: TGTGCCAGCAGTCTAGGACTAGCGGGAGGTGGTACGCAGTATTTT. It specifies CASSLGLAGGGTQYF. This chain links TRBV28 with TRBJ2-3, with 14 bases that match TRBD2. With 5 bases clipped from V and 8 bases from J, the junction kept 6 bases outside the gene matches. The germline V gene has CDR1 MDHEN and CDR2 SYDVKM. CDR3 length: 15 residues.